This is a list of T cell receptor beta chains from one sample in a study of human T cells and chemical hapten exposure. TCRdb redid the calling of the RACE reads with MiXCR, one entry per CDR3 protein. The data show about 110,000 distinct CDR3 sequences, less than 35% seen once. Sample: whole blood, taken in connection with sensitization to the hapten diphenylcyclopropenone (DPC). The origin of the receptors is a man between 40 and 49 years old with alopecia areata. Some clones in this sample may be carry-over from other donors' samples. Each CDR3 is given with its conserved first and last residue. Each record gives: CDR3 DNA, CDR3 protein, V gene, J gene, CDR3 length, clone size, D gene. D genes are given only for firm matches. Not every row has a clone size; where given, it reads once, few, many or a size class.

TGCAGTGCTCCGTTGGGAGATACGCAGTATTTT	CSAPLGDTQYF	TRBV20-1	TRBJ2-3	11	.	.
TGTGCCAGCAGCGTAGGGGGCACTGAAGCTTTCTTT	CASSVGGTEAFF	TRBV9	TRBJ1-1	12	.	.
TGTGCCAGCAGCCAAGGTAGCGGGACCTACAATGAGCAGTTCTTC	CASSQGSGTYNEQFF	TRBV3-1	TRBJ2-1	15	.	TRBD2
TGTGCCAGCAGCTTACGCGGGACTAGCGTGAACACCGGGGAGCTGTTTTTT	CASSLRGTSVNTGELFF	TRBV11-2	TRBJ2-2	17	.	TRBD2
TGTGCCAGCAGCACCCGACAGGGCCGAACTGAAGCTTTCTTT	CASSTRQGRTEAFF	TRBV7-9	TRBJ1-1	14	few	TRBD1
TGCAGCGTTCTCCCCTCCGGGCGGTGTGTCTCTGAAGCTTTCTTT	CSVLPSGRCVSEAFF	TRBV29-1	TRBJ1-1	15	.	.
TGTGCCAGCAGCCATCCTCGAGGCCCGTCTGATACGCAGTATTTT	CASSHPRGPSDTQYF	TRBV28	TRBJ2-3	15	few	.
TGCGCCAGCAGCTCGGGGGCGCTGGTTCGTCAAATCTTC	CASSSGALVRQIF	TRBV5-1	TRBJ2-1	13	few	.
TGTGCCAGCAGCTTATCGCGGGGAATTAGCACAGATACGCAGTATTTT	CASSLSRGISTDTQYF	TRBV7-6	TRBJ2-3	16	few	.
TGCAGTGCTCAGCTCGGACAGGCTAGCAATCAGCCCCAGCATTTT	CSAQLGQASNQPQHF	TRBV20-1	TRBJ1-5	15	few	TRBD1
TGTGCCAGCAGCTACTCACAAAACGGACAGTTTAGCTCTGGGGCCAACGTCCTGACTTTC	CASSYSQNGQFSSGANVLTF	TRBV9	TRBJ2-6	20	.	.
TGCGCCAGCGCATCAGGGGTCGAGCAGTACTTC	CASASGVEQYF	TRBV5-1	TRBJ2-7	11	.	.
TGTGCCAGCAGTTTACAGGGGTCCCAAGAGACCCAGTACTTC	CASSLQGSQETQYF	TRBV27	TRBJ2-5	14	.	.
TGTGCCAGCGAGGGCCCACAAGAGACCCAGTACTTC	CASEGPQETQYF	TRBV28	TRBJ2-5	12	.	.
TGTGCCAGCAGCCGAGCGGGAGGGGCCTACGAGCAGTACTTC	CASSRAGGAYEQYF	TRBV28	TRBJ2-7	14	.	TRBD2
TGTGCCAGCAGTAGAACCGGGGGCCCGTACGAGCAGTACTTC	CASSRTGGPYEQYF	TRBV6-1	TRBJ2-7	14	.	.
TGCAGCGTTGAAGATTACAGCGAGAGCAGGGGGGCCCTCGGCTACACCTTC	CSVEDYSESRGALGYTF	TRBV29-1	TRBJ1-2	17	few	TRBD1
TGTGCCAGCAGCCCGAGAGCAGATGGGGCCAACGTCCTGACTTTC	CASSPRADGANVLTF	TRBV12-3/TRBV12-4	TRBJ2-6	15	.	.
TGTGCCAGCAGCATACAGGGTGCTGGCACAGATACGCAGTATTTT	CASSIQGAGTDTQYF	TRBV6-6	TRBJ2-3	15	.	.
TGTGCCAGCCCGGACGAAAACACCGGGGAGCTGTTTTTT	CASPDENTGELFF	TRBV28	TRBJ2-2	13	.	.
TGTGCTAGTGGCCTGCTAGCTCTTACGCAGTATTTT	CASGLLALTQYF	TRBV12-5	TRBJ2-3	12	few	.
TGCAGGGGGGGGACCGGGGGCAATCAGCCCCAGCATTTT	CRGGTGGNQPQHF	TRBV20-1	TRBJ1-5	13	.	.
TGTGCCAGCACCCCAGTGGGCACCTCCTACAATGAGCAGTTCTTC	CASTPVGTSYNEQFF	TRBV7-2	TRBJ2-1	15	.	.
TGCGCCAGCAGTGGTCCAGTGTCAGGGCCCACAGATACGCAGTATTTT	CASSGPVSGPTDTQYF	TRBV5-1	TRBJ2-3	16	.	.
TGTGCCAGCAGCTTAGGGGGGCGCAAGGGCAATCAGCCCCAGCATTTT	CASSLGGRKGNQPQHF	TRBV7-8	TRBJ1-5	16	.	.
TGCAGTGCTAACAGATACAATGAGCAGTTCTTC	CSANRYNEQFF	TRBV20-1	TRBJ2-1	11	.	.
TGTGCCAGCACCCGGGATAGCGGACCTCCCGGTACGCAGTATTTT	CASTRDSGPPGTQYF	TRBV11-2	TRBJ2-3	15	once	.
TGTGCCAGCAGTGAATCCGGGAGGGCTAATGAAAAACTGTTTTTT	CASSESGRANEKLFF	TRBV6-1	TRBJ1-4	15	few	.
TGTGCCAGCAGGAGGCGGGCCTCAGATACGCAGTATTTT	CASRRRASDTQYF	TRBV2	TRBJ2-3	13	.	.
TGTGCCAGCAGTTACAACGGACAGGGGGTGGATACGCAGTATTTT	CASSYNGQGVDTQYF	TRBV7-3	TRBJ2-3	15	many	TRBD1
TGTGCCAGCAGCTCTTGGGGACTAGCGGCGATGCAAAACATTCAGTACTTC	CASSSWGLAAMQNIQYF	TRBV5-6	TRBJ2-4	17	.	TRBD2
TGTGCCAGCAGCTTAGTAGCGGGAGAGTACTACGAGCAGTACTTC	CASSLVAGEYYEQYF	TRBV5-5	TRBJ2-7	15	.	TRBD2
TGTGCCAGCAGTTACCTTGCGGTTTCGAGGACCCAGTACTTC	CASSYLAVSRTQYF	TRBV6-2/TRBV6-3	TRBJ2-5	14	.	.